This T cell receptor (beta chain) comes out of a study of Graves' ophthalmopathy and Graves' hyperthyroidism. This clonotype was seen many times. Scientists amplified the TCR beta CDR3 regions from RNA transcripts. The library came from an HTBI-primed first-round RT-PCR and a second-round multiplex PCR. TCRdb called the multiplex PCR reads again in MiXCR, with one record for every CDR3 protein. The sample lists about 390,000 distinct CDR3 sequences; 15% to 19% were seen once. Sequencing was performed on peripheral blood. This receptor was obtained from a woman between 18 and 29 years old with stable Graves' hyperthyroidism.

The CDR3 reads CSATGAAEVHYGYTF. The CDR3 nucleotides read TGCAGTGCTACGGGGGCGGCCGAAGTACACTATGGCTACACCTTC. The chain couples TRBV20-1 to TRBJ1-2, with D possibly TRBD1 on 6 matching bases. V dropped 4 bases and J dropped 3 bases, with 18 bases sitting between them. Germline assignment: CDR1 DFQATT and CDR2 SNEGSKA (reference sequence). This CDR3 spans 15 amino acids.